Given below is one T cell receptor beta chain in context. As yet, its antigen is unknown. This CDR3 is 11 amino acids long. Trimming pared 5 bases from V and 7 bases from J, leaving 8 bases between. The germline CDR1 and CDR2 sequences are SEHNR and FQNEAQ (reference sequence). Sequencing was performed with immunoSEQ multiplex PCR; in TCRdb, only in-frame clones are kept and a portion is missing. The sample records 250,000 to 350,000 clones, 76% being singletons. This specimen belongs to a study of cytotoxic CD8 clonotypes in ibrutinib-treated CLL. Study summary: Of a cohort that held 10 to 12 relapsed/refractory and under 16 treatment-naive patients, 17 to 18 were IGHV unmutated.

Findings and limits, study-wide: Elevated clonality accompanied ibrutinib response, with a return toward baseline values at progression.

Sequences were derived from PBMCs, sampled at disease progression, from a patient treated with ibrutinib. J is TRBJ1-1 and V is TRBV7-9; D uncertain. This TCR was recovered from a human donor with chronic lymphocytic leukemia. DNA of the CDR3: TGTGCCAGCAGCCCGGACCATGAAGCTTTCTTT. Translated, it gives CASSPDHEAFF. Variable domain in full (rest from reference TRBV7-9 and TRBJ1-1): DTGVSQNPRHKITKRGQNVTFRCDPISEHNRLYWYRQTLGQGPEFLTYFQNEAQLEKSRLLSDRFSAERPKGSFSTLEIQRTEQGDSAMYLCASSPDHEAFFGQGTRLTVV.